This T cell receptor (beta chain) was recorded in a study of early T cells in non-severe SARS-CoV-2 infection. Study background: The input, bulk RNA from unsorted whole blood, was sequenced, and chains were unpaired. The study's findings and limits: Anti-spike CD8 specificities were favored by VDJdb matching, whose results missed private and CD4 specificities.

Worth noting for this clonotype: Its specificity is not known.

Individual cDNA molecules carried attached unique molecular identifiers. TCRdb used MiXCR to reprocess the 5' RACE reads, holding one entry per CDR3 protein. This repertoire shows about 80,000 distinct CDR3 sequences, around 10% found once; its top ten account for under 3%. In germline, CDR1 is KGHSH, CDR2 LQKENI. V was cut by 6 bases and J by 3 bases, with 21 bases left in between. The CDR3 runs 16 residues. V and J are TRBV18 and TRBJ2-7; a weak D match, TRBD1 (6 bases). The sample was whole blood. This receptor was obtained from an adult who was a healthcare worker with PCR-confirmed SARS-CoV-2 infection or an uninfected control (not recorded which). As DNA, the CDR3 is TGTGCCAGCTCCCTTAAATACGGGACACGAAACTACGAGCAGTACTTC. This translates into CASSLKYGTRNYEQYF.